This TCR beta chain was obtained from a study of cytotoxic CD8 clonotypes in ibrutinib-treated CLL. Study as a whole: Among the patients, 10 to 11 presented as relapsed/refractory and about 15 as treatment-naive; fewer than 18 showed unmutated IGHV. Collecting the response samples happened after a median 12 months of treatment, with a range of 6 to 36. Study-level findings and limits: Clonality went up at the time of ibrutinib response, stayed stable in sustained remission, and later dropped back toward its baseline level at progression.

The CDR3 runs 14 residues. Between the trimmed V and J ends, which lost 4 bases and 5 bases, there was a span of 11 bases. Per the germline V gene, CDR1 is MGHRA and CDR2 is YSYEKL. This clone was observed a few times. Its antigen is unidentified. The table came from immunoSEQ multiplex PCR; TCRdb's copy has only in-frame clones and leaves some out. The sample has around 160,000 clones, more than 70% seen once; the top ten hold 3%. The sequence was collected from a human donor with chronic lymphocytic leukemia. The chain joins TRBV4-1 to TRBJ2-2; D possibly corresponds to TRBD2 (6 bases). The input for sequencing was PBMCs, taken at disease progression, from a patient treated with ibrutinib. In DNA, the CDR3 is TGCGCCAGCAGCCCCGGGAGAGTTACCGGGGAGCTGTTTTTT. As protein: CASSPGRVTGELFF.